This T cell receptor (beta chain) is from a study of blood T cell repertoires in COVID-19. This clone appeared a few times. The authors' processing: Estimation of nucleated cell counts was performed using reference gene primer amplification. Profiled with immunoSEQ multiplex PCR; TCRdb holds only in-frame clones, not every one. The V and J calls and clone size are taken from that table; D and trimming were inferred from the DNA. In the table there are tens of thousands of clones, about 90% of which are singletons. Unmatched junction bases numbered 4, after V lost 5 bases and J lost 1 base. CDR1 and CDR2 (germline): SGHAT, FQNNGV. The CDR3 totals 16 residues.

The sequence came from a man aged 50 to 59 with COVID-19, enrolled during active disease. V gene TRBV11-2 combines with J gene TRBJ2-5; 13 nucleotides align to TRBD2. The material sequenced was peripheral blood. CDR3 loop: CASSPGLAGSQETQYF. CDR3 DNA: TGTGCCAGCAGCCCGGGACTAGCGGGAAGCCAAGAGACCCAGTACTTC.